Listed here is a single TCR beta chain. Its antigen is undetermined. The CDR3 runs 14 residues. V was pared by 4 bases and J by 6 bases, with 5 bases of the junction left unmatched. CDR1 is MNHNS, CDR2 SASEGT, per germline. Running of the v3.0 immunoSEQ assay took place at survey level. Some clones are missing from TCRdb's copy, which holds only in-frame ones; the method was immunoSEQ multiplex PCR. This table has more than 20,000 clones, around four fifths appearing once. The entry originates in a study of long-term antiretroviral therapy in people with HIV. Study-wide results and limits: Diversity rose after ART but stayed below transplant donor controls. All blood samples came from the years 2004 to 2017, possibly under older ART regimens.

Sequencing used unsorted PBMCs, obtained roughly 4 years after starting antiretroviral therapy. V gene TRBV6-1 combines with J gene TRBJ1-5; 8 bases fit TRBD1. This receptor was taken from a man younger than 30 with HIV. The CDR3 bases are TGTGCCAGCAGTGGGGACAGGTACGCTCAGCCCCAGCATTTT. Its translation is CASSGDRYAQPQHF.